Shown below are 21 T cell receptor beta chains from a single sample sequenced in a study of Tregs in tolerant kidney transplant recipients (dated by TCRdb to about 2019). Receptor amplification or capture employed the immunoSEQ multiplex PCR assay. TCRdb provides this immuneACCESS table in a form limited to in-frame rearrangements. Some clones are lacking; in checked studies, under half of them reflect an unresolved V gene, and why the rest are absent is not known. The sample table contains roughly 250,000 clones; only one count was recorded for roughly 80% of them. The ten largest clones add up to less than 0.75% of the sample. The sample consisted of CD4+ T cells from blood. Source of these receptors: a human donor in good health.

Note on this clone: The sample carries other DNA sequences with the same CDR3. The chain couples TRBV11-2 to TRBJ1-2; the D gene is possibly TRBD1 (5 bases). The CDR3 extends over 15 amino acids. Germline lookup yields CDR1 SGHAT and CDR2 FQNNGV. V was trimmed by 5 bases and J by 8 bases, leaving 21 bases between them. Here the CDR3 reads CASSPTGDLSEGYTF. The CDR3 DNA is TGTGCCAGCAGCCCGACGGGGGATCTATCTGAGGGCTACACCTTC.

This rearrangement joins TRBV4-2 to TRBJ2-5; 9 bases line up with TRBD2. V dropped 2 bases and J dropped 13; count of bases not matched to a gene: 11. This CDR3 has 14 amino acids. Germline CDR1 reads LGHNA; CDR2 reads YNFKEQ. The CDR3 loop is CASSQPGTSPWGYF. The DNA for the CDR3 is TGTGCCAGCAGCCAACCGGGGACTAGCCCTTGGGGGTACTTC.

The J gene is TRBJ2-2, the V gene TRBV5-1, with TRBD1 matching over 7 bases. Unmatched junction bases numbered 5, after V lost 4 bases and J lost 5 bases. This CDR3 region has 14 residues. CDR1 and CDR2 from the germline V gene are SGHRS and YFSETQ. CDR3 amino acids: CASSQDRATGELFF. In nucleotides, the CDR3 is TGCGCCAGCAGCCAAGACAGGGCTACCGGGGAGCTGTTTTTT.

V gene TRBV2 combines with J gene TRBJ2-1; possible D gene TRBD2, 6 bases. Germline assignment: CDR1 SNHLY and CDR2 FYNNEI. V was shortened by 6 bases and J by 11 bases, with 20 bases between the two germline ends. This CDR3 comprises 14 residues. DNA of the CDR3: TGTGCCAGCAGGACCCGGGTTGGAGGGGAAAAGCAGTTCTTC. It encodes CASRTRVGGEKQFF. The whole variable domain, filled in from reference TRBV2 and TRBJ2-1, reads EPEVTQTPSHQVTQMGQEVILRCVPISNHLYFYWYRQILGQKVEFLVSFYNNEISEKSEIFDDQFSVERPDGSNFTLKIRSTKLEDSAMYFCASRTRVGGEKQFFGPGTRLTVL.

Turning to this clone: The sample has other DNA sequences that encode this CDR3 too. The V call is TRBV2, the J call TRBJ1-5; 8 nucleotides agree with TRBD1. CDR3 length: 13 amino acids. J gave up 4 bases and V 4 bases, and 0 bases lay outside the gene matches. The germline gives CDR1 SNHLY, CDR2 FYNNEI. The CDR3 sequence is CASSGQGNQPQHF. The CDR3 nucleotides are TGTGCCAGCAGTGGACAGGGGAATCAGCCCCAGCATTTT.

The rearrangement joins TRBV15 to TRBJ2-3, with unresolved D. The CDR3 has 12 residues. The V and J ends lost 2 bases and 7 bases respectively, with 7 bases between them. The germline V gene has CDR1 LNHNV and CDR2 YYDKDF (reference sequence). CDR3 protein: CATSRPHYTQYF. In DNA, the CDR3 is TGTGCCACCAGCAGACCGCACTATACGCAGTATTTT.

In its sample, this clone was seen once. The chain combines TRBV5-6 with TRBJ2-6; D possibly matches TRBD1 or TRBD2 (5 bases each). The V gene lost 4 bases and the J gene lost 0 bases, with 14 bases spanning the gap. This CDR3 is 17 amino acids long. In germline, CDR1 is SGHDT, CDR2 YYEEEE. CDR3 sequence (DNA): TGTGCCAGCAGCGTACCGGGACGCCCCTCTGGGGCCAACGTCCTGACTTTC. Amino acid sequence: CASSVPGRPSGANVLTF.

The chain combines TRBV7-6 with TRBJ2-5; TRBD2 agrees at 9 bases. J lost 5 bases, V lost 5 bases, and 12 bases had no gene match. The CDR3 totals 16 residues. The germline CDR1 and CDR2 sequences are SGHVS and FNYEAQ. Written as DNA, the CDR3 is TGTGCCAGCAGCCTCACAACGGGGGGGACTAGCGAGACCCAGTACTTC. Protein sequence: CASSLTTGGTSETQYF.

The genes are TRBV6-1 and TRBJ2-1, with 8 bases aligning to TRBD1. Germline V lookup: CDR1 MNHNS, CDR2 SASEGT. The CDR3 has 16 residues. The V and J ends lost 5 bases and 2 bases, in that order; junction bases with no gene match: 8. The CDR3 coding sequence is TGTGCCAGCAGTCAAGACAGGGGACGAACCTACAATGAGCAGTTCTTC. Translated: CASSQDRGRTYNEQFF.

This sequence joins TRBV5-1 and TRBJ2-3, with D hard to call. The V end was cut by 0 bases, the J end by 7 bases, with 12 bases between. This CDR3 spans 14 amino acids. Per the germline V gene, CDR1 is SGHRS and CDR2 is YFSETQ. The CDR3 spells CASSLGPRQNTQYF. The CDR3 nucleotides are TGCGCCAGCAGCTTGGGGCCCCGCCAAAATACGCAGTATTTT.

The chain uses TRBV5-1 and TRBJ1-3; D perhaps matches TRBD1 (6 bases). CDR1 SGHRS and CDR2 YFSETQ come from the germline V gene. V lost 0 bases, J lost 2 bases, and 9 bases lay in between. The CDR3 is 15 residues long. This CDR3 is CASSLVQGTGNTIYF. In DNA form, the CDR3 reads TGCGCCAGCAGCTTGGTTCAGGGGACTGGAAACACCATATATTTT. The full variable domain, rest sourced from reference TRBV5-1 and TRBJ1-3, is KAGVTQTPRYLIKTRGQQVTLSCSPISGHRSVSWYQQTPGQGLQFLFEYFSETQRNKGNFPGRFSGRQFSNSRSEMNVSTLELGDSALYLCASSLVQGTGNTIYFGEGSWLTVV.

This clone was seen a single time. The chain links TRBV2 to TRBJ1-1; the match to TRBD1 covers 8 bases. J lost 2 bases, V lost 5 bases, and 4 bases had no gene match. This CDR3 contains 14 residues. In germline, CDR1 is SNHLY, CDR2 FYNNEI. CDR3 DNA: TGTGCCAGCAGTCAGACAGGGGAAAACACTGAAGCTTTCTTT. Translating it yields CASSQTGENTEAFF. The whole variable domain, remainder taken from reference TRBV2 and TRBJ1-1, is EPEVTQTPSHQVTQMGQEVILRCVPISNHLYFYWYRQILGQKVEFLVSFYNNEISEKSEIFDDQFSVERPDGSNFTLKIRSTKLEDSAMYFCASSQTGENTEAFFGQGTRLTVV.

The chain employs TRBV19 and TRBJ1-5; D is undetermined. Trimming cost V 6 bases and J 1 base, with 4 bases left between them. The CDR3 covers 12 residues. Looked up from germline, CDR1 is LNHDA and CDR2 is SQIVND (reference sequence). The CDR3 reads CASRVSNQPQHF. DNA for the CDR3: TGTGCCAGTAGGGTGAGCAATCAGCCCCAGCATTTT.

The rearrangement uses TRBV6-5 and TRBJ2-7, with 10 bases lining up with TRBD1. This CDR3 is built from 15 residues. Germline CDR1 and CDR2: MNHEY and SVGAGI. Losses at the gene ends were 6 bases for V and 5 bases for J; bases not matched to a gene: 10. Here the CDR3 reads CASRYETGGVNEQYF. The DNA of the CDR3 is TGTGCCAGCAGGTACGAGACAGGGGGCGTCAACGAGCAGTACTTC.

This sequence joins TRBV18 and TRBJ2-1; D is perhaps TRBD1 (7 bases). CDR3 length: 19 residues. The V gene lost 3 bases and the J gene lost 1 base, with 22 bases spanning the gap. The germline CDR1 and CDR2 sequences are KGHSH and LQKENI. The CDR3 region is CASSPAGSRGEGSYNEQFF. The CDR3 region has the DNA TGTGCCAGCTCACCGGCGGGCTCCAGGGGGGAAGGGTCCTACAATGAGCAGTTCTTC.

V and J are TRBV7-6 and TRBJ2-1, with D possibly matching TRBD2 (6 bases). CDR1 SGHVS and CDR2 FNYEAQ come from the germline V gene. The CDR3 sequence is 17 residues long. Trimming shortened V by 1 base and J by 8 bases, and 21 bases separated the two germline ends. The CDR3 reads CASSLVGGGGVTYEQFF. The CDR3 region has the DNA TGTGCCAGCAGCTTAGTGGGGGGAGGAGGGGTCACCTATGAGCAGTTCTTC.

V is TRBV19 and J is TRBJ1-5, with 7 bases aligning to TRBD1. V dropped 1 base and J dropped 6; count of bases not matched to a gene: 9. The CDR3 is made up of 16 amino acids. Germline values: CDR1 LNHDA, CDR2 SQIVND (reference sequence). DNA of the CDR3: TGTGCCAGTAGTATAGTAAGGGGGCCGGGGGGTCAGCCCCAGCATTTT. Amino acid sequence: CASSIVRGPGGQPQHF.

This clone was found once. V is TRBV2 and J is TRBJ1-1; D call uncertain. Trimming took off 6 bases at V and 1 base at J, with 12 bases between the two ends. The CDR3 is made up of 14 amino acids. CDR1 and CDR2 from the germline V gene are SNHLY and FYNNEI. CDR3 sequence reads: CASRVGGRNTEAFF. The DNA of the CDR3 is TGTGCCAGCAGGGTCGGAGGCAGGAACACTGAAGCTTTCTTT.

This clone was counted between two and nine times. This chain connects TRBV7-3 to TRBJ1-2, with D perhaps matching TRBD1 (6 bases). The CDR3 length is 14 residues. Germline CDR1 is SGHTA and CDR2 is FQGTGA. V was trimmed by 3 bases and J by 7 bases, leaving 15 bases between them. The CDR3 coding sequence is TGTGCCAGCAGCTTGGACAGTAGGGTCGGTGGCTACACCTTC. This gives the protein CASSLDSRVGGYTF.

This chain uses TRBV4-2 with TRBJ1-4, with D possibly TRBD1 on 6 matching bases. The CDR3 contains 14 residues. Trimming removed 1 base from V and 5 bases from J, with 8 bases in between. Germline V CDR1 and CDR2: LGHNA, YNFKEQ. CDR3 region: CASSQGGGNEKLFF. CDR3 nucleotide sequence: TGTGCCAGCAGCCAAGGAGGGGGGAATGAAAAACTGTTTTTT.

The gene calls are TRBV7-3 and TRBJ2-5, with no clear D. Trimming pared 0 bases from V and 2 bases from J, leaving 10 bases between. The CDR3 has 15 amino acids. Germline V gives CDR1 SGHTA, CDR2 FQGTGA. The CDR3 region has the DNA TGTGCCAGCAGCTTAACGAGTTTCAGGCAAGAGACCCAGTACTTC. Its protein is CASSLTSFRQETQYF.